This T cell receptor (beta chain) was captured by sequencing in a study of long-term antiretroviral therapy in people with HIV. This was the immunoSEQ v3.0 assay at survey level. Target depth was roughly 40,000-50,000 T-cell genomes per sample. The assay was immunoSEQ multiplex PCR, and TCRdb's table has in-frame clones only and misses some. The sample shows 16,000 or so clones, about 84% of them seen only once. This clone has just a few counts. Until DNA extraction, the samples held between about 0.9-10 million cryopreserved PBMC. The CDR3 covers 14 residues. Per the germline V gene, CDR1 is SEHNR and CDR2 is FQNEAQ (reference sequence). V dropped 7 bases and J dropped 0 bases, with 10 bases sitting between them.

This sequence joins TRBV7-9 and TRBJ2-1, with D perhaps matching TRBD1 (6 bases). The source was unsorted PBMCs, collected 0.1 years before starting antiretroviral therapy. The TCR was taken from a man younger than 35 with HIV. In DNA form, the CDR3 reads TGTGCCAGCACGGGACAAGCCTCCTACAATGAGCAGTTCTTC. Protein product: CASTGQASYNEQFF.